Following are 2 T cell receptor beta chains from one sample sequenced in a study of blood T cell repertoires in COVID-19 (dated by TCRdb to the early 2020s). The library was produced with the immunoSEQ multiplex PCR assay. TCRdb limited this immuneACCESS table to in-frame rearrangements with V and J called. A share of clones is missing; checked studies link under half to unresolved V genes, and the rest is unexplained. Recorded for this sample are 9,000 to 10,000 clones; roughly four fifths of them occurred a single time. The ten largest clones capture 30% to 40% of the sample. The sequencing sample was made of peripheral blood. The receptors were sampled from a human donor in a cohort sampled during active COVID-19.

The V and J genes are TRBV19 and TRBJ1-1; 7 nucleotides agree with TRBD1. This CDR3 comprises 13 residues. Losses at the gene ends were 8 bases for V and 7 bases for J; bases not matched to a gene: 10. Germline loops: CDR1 LNHDA, CDR2 SQIVND (reference sequence). The DNA of the CDR3 is TGTGCCAGTGGTACAGGGGTCGGAGGTGAAGCTTTCTTT. Translation: CASGTGVGGEAFF.

The J gene is TRBJ2-6, the V gene TRBV7-8, with a tentative D call TRBD2 (6 bases). This CDR3 region has 18 residues. The V end was cut by 1 base, the J end by 1 base, with 14 bases between. Germline CDR1 is SGHVS and CDR2 is FQNEAQ. The CDR3 protein is CASSLVEGSRSGANVLTF. As DNA, the CDR3 is TGTGCCAGCAGCTTAGTGGAGGGTTCCCGATCTGGGGCCAACGTCCTGACTTTC.